A single sample gave rise to the 24 T cell receptor beta chains below, sequenced in a study of siplizumab effects on memory and regulatory T cells. Profiling relied on immunoSEQ multiplex PCR, and the TCRdb table lists in-frame clones only, not all of them. The table has more than 70,000 clones, roughly 94% seen once; the top ten hold 15% to 20%. The sample was CD8+ T cells sorted from blood. These receptors originate from a human donor in good health.

The chain links TRBV4-1 to TRBJ2-5; D uncertain. TRBJ2-7 explains the end of the DNA better; the J call may be wrong. The germline V gene encodes CDR1 MGHRA and CDR2 YSYEKL. This CDR3 contains 11 residues. In DNA form, the CDR3 reads TGCGCCAGCAGCCAAGAGAACGAGCAGTACTTC. This encodes CASSQENEQYF.

The CDR3 here is CASSYSADREAYEQYF. CDR3 DNA sequence: TGTGCCAGCAGTTACTCGGCGGACAGGGAGGCTTACGAGCAGTACTTC. The rearrangement joins TRBV6-5 to TRBJ2-7; 8 positions agree with TRBD1. CDR3 length: 16 residues. Trimming cost V 0 bases and J 4 bases; bases outside gene matches: 8. Germline assignment: CDR1 MNHEY and CDR2 SVGAGI.

V is TRBV27 and J is TRBJ2-5, with D unresolved. The CDR3 spans 15 residues. The V and J ends lost 2 bases and 0 bases respectively, with 10 bases between them. Germline CDR1 is MNHEY and CDR2 is SMNVEV (reference sequence). The CDR3 reads CASSLGTANQETQYF. DNA of the CDR3: TGTGCCAGCAGTTTAGGAACAGCCAACCAAGAGACCCAGTACTTC.

The rearrangement links TRBV5-1 to TRBJ2-7, with 9 bases that match TRBD2. CDR1 is SGHRS and CDR2 is YFSETQ in the germline V gene. This CDR3 has 15 amino acids. V shed 0 bases, J shed 1 base, and the junction held 2 bases outside the gene matches. The CDR3 here is CASSLGLAGSYEQYF. CDR3 DNA sequence: TGCGCCAGCAGCTTGGGGCTAGCGGGATCCTACGAGCAGTACTTC. Drawing the rest from reference TRBV5-1 and TRBJ2-7, the complete variable domain is KAGVTQTPRYLIKTRGQQVTLSCSPISGHRSVSWYQQTPGQGLQFLFEYFSETQRNKGNFPGRFSGRQFSNSRSEMNVSTLELGDSALYLCASSLGLAGSYEQYFGPGTRLTVT.

The chain recombines TRBV9 with TRBJ1-1; TRBD1 agrees at 9 bases. Germline loops: CDR1 SGDLS, CDR2 YYNGEE. Trimming removed 5 bases from V and 5 bases from J; junction bases left unmatched: 7. This CDR3 is built from 14 residues. This CDR3 is CASRPTGGGTEAFF. The CDR3 DNA reads as TGTGCCAGCAGGCCAACAGGGGGCGGGACTGAAGCTTTCTTT.

The CDR3: CASSVGTGLIGQYF. The DNA for the CDR3 is TGTGCCAGTAGTGTTGGGACAGGTCTGATAGGGCAGTATTTT. The V and J genes are TRBV19 and TRBJ2-3; 8 bases line up with TRBD1. Germline V lookup: CDR1 LNHDA, CDR2 SQIVND (reference sequence). V lost 5 bases to trimming and J lost 11 bases; unmatched junction nucleotides: 12. This CDR3 contains 14 residues.

The V call is TRBV7-3, the J call TRBJ2-5; perhaps TRBD1 as D (5 bases). The germline V gene has CDR1 SGHTA and CDR2 FQGTGA. The V end lost 5 bases, the J end lost 3 bases, and 10 bases lay between the germline ends. CDR3 length equals 13 residues. CDR3 nucleotides: TGTGCCAGCAGCAATCGCAGGGAAGAGACCCAGTACTTC. The encoded protein is CASSNRREETQYF.

The chain employs TRBV19 and TRBJ2-7; TRBD2 might be the D (6 bases). CDR1 is LNHDA, CDR2 SQIVND, per germline (reference sequence). The CDR3 extends over 15 amino acids. V gave up 3 bases and J gave up 1 base, with 13 bases separating them. Here the CDR3 reads CASSMGGGHSYEQYF. The CDR3 DNA reads as TGTGCCAGTAGTATGGGGGGAGGTCATTCCTACGAGCAGTACTTC.

This chain uses TRBV7-9 with TRBJ2-5, with 8 bases matching TRBD1. Per germline, CDR1 SEHNR and CDR2 FQNEAQ (reference sequence). The CDR3 covers 14 residues. Trimming at V came to 5 bases and at J to 1 base, leaving 3 bases not matched to a gene. CDR3 amino acids: CASSRDRGQETQYF. The CDR3 bases are TGTGCCAGCAGCCGCGACAGGGGCCAAGAGACCCAGTACTTC. Using reference TRBV7-9 and TRBJ2-5 for the parts outside the CDR3, the full variable domain is DTGVSQNPRHKITKRGQNVTFRCDPISEHNRLYWYRQTLGQGPEFLTYFQNEAQLEKSRLLSDRFSAERPKGSFSTLEIQRTEQGDSAMYLCASSRDRGQETQYFGPGTRLLVL.

The gene calls are TRBV4-1 and TRBJ1-1, with D perhaps matching TRBD1 (5 bases). V lost 2 bases and J lost 0, with 10 bases in between. This CDR3 spans 15 amino acids. CDR1 MGHRA and CDR2 YSYEKL come from the germline V gene. This CDR3 is CASSQTGALNTEAFF. The CDR3 bases are TGCGCCAGCAGCCAAACAGGAGCCTTGAACACTGAAGCTTTCTTT.

The J gene is TRBJ2-7, the V gene TRBV9; no reliable D call. The CDR3 is made up of 14 amino acids. CDR1 and CDR2 (germline): SGDLS, YYNGEE. The V end was cut by 0 bases, the J end by 1 base, with 8 bases between. CDR3: CASSVGYGSYEQYF. In nucleotides, the CDR3 is TGTGCCAGCAGCGTAGGTTACGGTTCCTACGAGCAGTACTTC.

V is TRBV6-1 and J is TRBJ2-1; D not certain. Germline values: CDR1 MNHNS, CDR2 SASEGT. The CDR3 has 12 residues. Trimming left V 8 bases short and J 3 bases short, with 8 bases between. CDR3 DNA: TGTGCCAGCGGCCCAGGCTACAATGAGCAGTTCTTC. Residues: CASGPGYNEQFF.

The CDR3: CASSRGELFF. CDR3 nucleotides: TGTGCCAGTAGTCGCGGGGAGCTGTTTTTT. J is TRBJ2-2 and V is TRBV19; D remains unclear. This CDR3 is 10 amino acids long. CDR1 is LNHDA, CDR2 SQIVND, per germline (reference sequence). Trimming stripped 5 bases from V and 7 bases from J, with 2 bases between.

This sequence joins TRBV19 and TRBJ2-1; TRBD2 matches 15 bases. Germline CDR1 and CDR2: LNHDA and SQIVND (reference sequence). The CDR3 runs 17 residues. V gave up 6 bases and J gave up 6 bases; unmatched junction bases: 9. The CDR3 sequence is CASSPGLAGGPGNEQFF. In DNA, the CDR3 is TGTGCCAGTAGCCCGGGACTAGCGGGAGGTCCGGGCAATGAGCAGTTCTTC.

The chain is built from TRBV15 and TRBJ1-2, with 7 nucleotides matching TRBD1. The germline gives CDR1 LNHNV, CDR2 YYDKDF (reference sequence). V shed 3 bases, J shed 5 bases, and the junction held 6 bases outside the gene matches. CDR3 length: 14 residues. For the CDR3, the DNA is TGTGCCACCAGCAGTCCAGGGGGAATATATGGCTACACCTTC. Translation: CATSSPGGIYGYTF.

The V call is TRBV28, the J call TRBJ2-7; D perhaps matches TRBD1 (5 bases). Germline CDR1 MDHEN, CDR2 SYDVKM. This CDR3 has 14 residues. Trimming stripped 3 bases from V and 6 bases from J, with 15 bases between. The CDR3 protein is CASSLGPLGGEQYF. The CDR3, as DNA: TGTGCCAGCAGTTTGGGGCCTCTGGGCGGCGAGCAGTACTTC.

This rearrangement joins TRBV7-6 to TRBJ2-2; D uncertain. CDR3 length: 12 amino acids. V lost 1 base, J lost 5 bases, and 2 bases lay in between. Germline V gives CDR1 SGHVS, CDR2 FNYEAQ. The CDR3 DNA reads TGTGCCAGCAGCTTAGTTACCGGGGAGCTGTTTTTT. This sequence encodes CASSLVTGELFF.

CDR3 sequence (DNA): TGTGCCAGCAGCCCCGGACTAGGCTACAATGAGCAGTTCTTC. It encodes CASSPGLGYNEQFF. V usage is TRBV7-2 and J usage is TRBJ2-1, with TRBD2 matching over 7 bases. The CDR3 contains 14 residues. Unmatched junction bases numbered 4, after V lost 5 bases and J lost 3 bases. Germline CDR1 is SGHTA and CDR2 is FQGNSA. Full variable domain (missing parts from reference TRBV7-2 and TRBJ2-1): GAGVSQSPSNKVTEKGKDVELRCDPISGHTALYWYRQSLGQGLEFLIYFQGNSAPDKSGLPSDRFSAERTGGSVSTLTIQRTQQEDSAVYLCASSPGLGYNEQFFGPGTRLTVL.

The chain employs TRBV29-1 and TRBJ1-2, with D possibly TRBD1 on 5 matching bases. Germline V gives CDR1 SQVTM, CDR2 ANQGSEA. Trimming took off 5 bases at V and 7 bases at J, with 14 bases between the two ends. CDR3 length: 12 amino acids. DNA of the CDR3: TGCAGCGTTCCCGGGACGACCGGTGGCTACACCTTC. This translates into CSVPGTTGGYTF.

CDR3 in DNA: TGTGCCAGCTCTAACGGGGATGAGCAGTTCTTC. It translates to CASSNGDEQFF. This chain joins TRBV2 and TRBJ2-1; possibly TRBD2 for D (5 bases). Trimming shortened V by 8 bases and J by 8 bases, and 10 bases separated the two germline ends. The CDR3 has 11 amino acids. The germline V gene has CDR1 SNHLY and CDR2 FYNNEI.

The chain combines TRBV7-9 with TRBJ1-1; no clear D gene. The CDR3 covers 17 residues. In germline, CDR1 is SEHNR, CDR2 FQNEAQ (reference sequence). V lost 4 bases, J lost 5 bases, and 23 bases lay in between. CDR3 region: CASSSPGTQKDETEAFF. CDR3 DNA: TGTGCCAGCAGCTCACCGGGAACCCAAAAGGACGAAACTGAAGCTTTCTTT.

This chain uses TRBV4-1 with TRBJ2-5; 8 bases fit TRBD1. This CDR3 is 16 amino acids long. The trim removed 0 bases at V and 5 bases at J, leaving 8 bases unmatched. Germline-derived CDR1 and CDR2 are MGHRA and YSYEKL. This chain's CDR3 is CASSQDPNRGTETQYF. CDR3 DNA: TGCGCCAGCAGCCAAGATCCGAACAGGGGGACGGAGACCCAGTACTTC.

The chain links TRBV27 to TRBJ2-7; 9 bases match TRBD2. The CDR3 totals 14 residues. V was pared by 2 bases and J by 1 base, with 0 bases of the junction left unmatched. Germline assignment: CDR1 MNHEY and CDR2 SMNVEV (reference sequence). DNA for the CDR3: TGTGCCAGCAGTTTACTAGCGGGGTCCTACGAGCAGTACTTC. This codes for CASSLLAGSYEQYF.

This clone is a singleton in its sample. The V call is TRBV25-1, the J call TRBJ1-2; unclear D gene. CDR3 length: 13 amino acids. Trimming cost V 2 bases and J 6 bases, with 10 bases left between them. Germline V lookup: CDR1 MGHDK, CDR2 SYGVNS. As DNA, the CDR3 is TGTGCCAGCAGTGAAGTGACGTCGGATGGCTACACCTTC. This gives the protein CASSEVTSDGYTF.